Below, 4 T cell receptor beta chains from the same sample are listed, as sequenced in a study of cytomegalovirus exposure and HLA in healthy donors. This table comes from immunoSEQ multiplex PCR, and its TCRdb copy is limited to in-frame clones, with some not included. The sample consists of about 220,000 clones, about 90% of them appearing once. The sample comprised PBMCs. Receptor source: a woman under 30 in good health and CMV-seronegative.

This chain connects TRBV19 to TRBJ2-7; 13 bases agree with TRBD2. Germline lookup yields CDR1 LNHDA and CDR2 SQIVND (reference sequence). J was trimmed by 1 base and V by 5 bases; bases with no gene match: 5. The CDR3 has 16 residues. DNA of the CDR3: TGTGCCAGTAGTTCAAAGACTAGCGGGAGGTCCTACGAGCAGTACTTC. It translates to CASSSKTSGRSYEQYF.

The chain recombines TRBV7-6 with TRBJ2-1, with D possibly TRBD1 on 6 matching bases. The V and J ends lost 1 base and 1 base respectively, with 14 bases between them. Per the germline V gene, CDR1 is SGHVS and CDR2 is FNYEAQ. The CDR3 loop spans 17 amino acids. The CDR3 coding sequence is TGTGCCAGCAGCTTAGTGGCCGGCCAGGGGTCCTACAATGAGCAGTTCTTC. Amino acid sequence: CASSLVAGQGSYNEQFF.

The chain uses TRBV19 and TRBJ2-7, with 14 bases identical to TRBD2. The junction had 11 bases not matched to a gene; V was cut back by 6 bases and J by 7 bases. The CDR3 runs to 16 residues. Germline V gene sequence: CDR1 LNHDA, CDR2 SQIVND (reference sequence). CDR3 DNA sequence: TGTGCCAGTAGCATCCTTAGACTAGCGGGAGGGAGGGAGCAGTACTTC. Its protein product is CASSILRLAGGREQYF.

V usage is TRBV5-4 and J usage is TRBJ2-2; TRBD1 matches 9 bases. Unmatched junction bases numbered 5, after V lost 0 bases and J lost 2 bases. The CDR3 contains 17 residues. The germline gives CDR1 SGHNT, CDR2 YYREEE (reference sequence). This chain's CDR3 is CASSLAPGQGNTGELFF. DNA of the CDR3: TGTGCCAGCAGCTTGGCTCCGGGACAGGGCAACACCGGGGAGCTGTTTTTT.